Listed here are 15 T cell receptor beta chains from one sample, sequenced in a study of cytomegalovirus exposure and HLA in healthy donors (TCRdb year 2017). Receptor amplification or capture employed the immunoSEQ multiplex PCR assay. For the multiplex PCR, a mixture combining 60 forward primers for TCR Vbeta segments and 13 reverse primers for TCR Jbeta segments was used. TCRdb provides this immuneACCESS table in a form limited to in-frame rearrangements. Some clones are lacking; in checked studies, under half of them reflect an unresolved V gene, and why the rest are absent is not known. In all, the sample holds about 98,000 clones, and around 67% of those were seen once. The ten largest account for under 2% of the sample. The specimen was PBMCs. Source of these receptors: a male donor in good health and CMV-seronegative.

This chain links TRBV30 with TRBJ1-1; D is unclear. V was trimmed by 1 base and J by 3 bases, leaving 6 bases between them. CDR1 and CDR2 (germline): GTSNPN, SVGIG (reference sequence). The CDR3 consists of 12 residues. The CDR3: CAWSAQYTEAFF. Written as DNA, the CDR3 is TGTGCCTGGAGTGCACAGTACACTGAAGCTTTCTTT.

J is TRBJ2-2 and V is TRBV27; 8 bases fit TRBD1. The CDR3 consists of 15 residues. Germline V gives CDR1 MNHEY, CDR2 SMNVEV (reference sequence). V lost 6 bases and J lost 5; bases outside the gene matches: 8. The CDR3 DNA reads as TGTGCCAGCAGCACAGGGGGATCTAGAACCGGGGAGCTGTTTTTT. This translates into CASSTGGSRTGELFF.

The V gene is TRBV6-5, the J gene TRBJ2-3; no reliable D call. The length of the CDR3 is 13 residues. Trimming took 6 bases from V and 2 from J, leaving 9 bases between them. Germline lookup yields CDR1 MNHEY and CDR2 SVGAGI. CDR3 sequence: CASSPTNTDTQYF. CDR3 in DNA: TGTGCCAGCAGCCCTACCAACACAGATACGCAGTATTTT.

The rearrangement links TRBV25-1 to TRBJ2-1; TRBD2 matches 9 bases. The J segment lost 9 bases and the V segment lost 5 bases, leaving 8 bases of the junction unmatched. The CDR3 sequence is 14 residues long. Per the germline V gene, CDR1 is MGHDK and CDR2 is SYGVNS. CDR3 sequence (DNA): TGTGCCAGCAGTAGGACTAGCGTTAGTACTGAGCAGTTCTTC. Residues: CASSRTSVSTEQFF.

This clone was recorded only once. The chain links TRBV27 to TRBJ1-4, with TRBD1 matching 9 bases. Germline V gene lookup returns CDR1 MNHEY and CDR2 SMNVEV (reference sequence). Unmatched junction bases numbered 1, after V lost 0 bases and J lost 5 bases. This CDR3 contains 15 residues. For the CDR3, the DNA is TGTGCCAGCAGTTTATCAGGGACAGGGAATGAAAAACTGTTTTTT. It translates to CASSLSGTGNEKLFF.

V gene TRBV15 combines with J gene TRBJ2-6; D gene unclear. The ends were cut back, 0 bases at V and 0 bases at J, with 6 bases in the middle. Germline CDR1 and CDR2: LNHNV and YYDKDF (reference sequence). CDR3 length: 16 residues. The CDR3 loop is CATSRDAGSGANVLTF. Written as DNA, the CDR3 is TGTGCCACCAGCAGAGATGCCGGCTCTGGGGCCAACGTCCTGACTTTC.

This chain joins TRBV6-5 and TRBJ2-1; TRBD1 is a possible D gene (7 bases). The length of the CDR3 is 16 residues. Germline CDR1 reads MNHEY; CDR2 reads SVGAGI. Trimming left V 3 bases short and J 2 bases short, with 14 bases between. In DNA form, the CDR3 reads TGTGCCAGCAGTTATGGAGGGACAGACCCCTACAATGAGCAGTTCTTC. Protein sequence: CASSYGGTDPYNEQFF.

V usage is TRBV28 and J usage is TRBJ2-3, with 7 positions matching TRBD2. V lost 4 bases, J lost 1 base, and 5 bases stayed unmatched. This CDR3 is built from 15 residues. Per the germline V gene, CDR1 is MDHEN and CDR2 is SYDVKM. The CDR3 region is CASSWGGKGTDTQYF. The CDR3 DNA sequence: TGTGCCAGCAGTTGGGGGGGGAAGGGCACAGATACGCAGTATTTT.

Turning to this clone: Mismatch with germline at one junction end may stem from a read error. The V call is TRBV7-9, the J call TRBJ2-1; maybe TRBD1 (5 bases). CDR3 length: 14 amino acids. In germline, CDR1 is SEHNR, CDR2 FQNEAQ (reference sequence). The CDR3 DNA sequence: TGTTCCAGCAGCCTAATGACAGCTGACAATGAGCAGTTCTTC. Amino acid sequence: CSSSLMTADNEQFF.

Worth noting for this clone: Other DNA sequences from this sample encode an identical CDR3 as well. The genes are TRBV9 and TRBJ2-5, with 7 bases lining up with TRBD2. The CDR3 covers 14 residues. The germline V gene encodes CDR1 SGDLS and CDR2 YYNGEE. The ends lost 2 bases at V and 5 bases at J; junction bases unmatched: 6. The CDR3 bases are TGTGCCAGCAGCGTGGGGGGGGTTGGGGAGACCCAGTACTTC. Its translation is CASSVGGVGETQYF.

This rearrangement joins TRBV10-2 to TRBJ2-3; weak D call: TRBD2 (5 bases). V was cut by 3 bases and J by 8 bases, with 6 bases left in between. Germline V gives CDR1 WSHSY, CDR2 SAAADI. CDR3 length equals 11 residues. The CDR3, as DNA: TGCGCCAGCAGTGAAGAGGGTACGCAGTATTTT. Amino acids: CASSEEGTQYF.

The chain has TRBV6-1 and TRBJ2-5; TRBD2 might be the D (6 bases). CDR3 size: 14 residues. The germline V gene has CDR1 MNHNS and CDR2 SASEGT. V was trimmed by 4 bases and J by 4 bases, leaving 13 bases between them. CDR3 nucleotides: TGTGCCAGCAGTGCCGGCCGGGAGTTAGAGACCCAGTACTTC. Residues: CASSAGRELETQYF.

Only a few counts were recorded for this clone. CDR3 loop: CASSMGGGEAFF. CDR3 DNA: TGTGCCAGTAGTATGGGCGGGGGGGAAGCTTTCTTT. The chain joins TRBV19 to TRBJ1-1; tentative D call: TRBD1 (5 bases). This CDR3 region has 12 residues. Germline CDR1 is LNHDA and CDR2 is SQIVND (reference sequence). V lost 3 bases and J 8 bases, leaving 10 bases between the germline ends.

This chain uses TRBV5-1 with TRBJ2-7, with D possibly being TRBD2 (6 bases). V was clipped by 0 bases and J by 5 bases, with 15 bases between them. The V gene's germline CDR1 is SGHRS and CDR2 YFSETQ. The CDR3 sequence is 15 residues long. CDR3 amino acids: CASSLAGSKIDEQYF. DNA for the CDR3: TGCGCCAGCAGCTTGGCCGGGAGTAAGATCGACGAGCAGTACTTC.

This clone was recorded only once. V gene TRBV6-1 combines with J gene TRBJ1-4; 9 bases agree with TRBD1. The length of the CDR3 is 16 residues. After removal of 2 bases from V and 8 bases from J, the junction contained 9 bases not matched to a gene. Germline V gene sequence: CDR1 MNHNS, CDR2 SASEGT. The CDR3 sequence is CASSESGTGLEEKLFF. The CDR3 nucleotides are TGTGCCAGCAGTGAATCTGGGACAGGGTTGGAGGAAAAACTGTTTTTT.